This T cell receptor beta chain is drawn from a study of shared clonotypes between healthy human individuals. General observations from the study: A few donors had about 5.1% of their naive CD4 clonotypes in common.

Method: immunoSEQ multiplex PCR; TCRdb's copy keeps in-frame clones and lacks some. The table shows about 2.3 million clones, with about 90% occurring only once. Note on this clone: What it binds is not known.

The germline CDR1 and CDR2 sequences are MDHEN and SYDVKM. There are 15 residues in the CDR3. V was cut by 4 bases and J by 5 bases, with 17 bases left in between. The TCR originated in a man between 18 and 29 years old in good health. Some clones in this sample may be carry-over from other donors' samples. Sequencing was performed on naive CD4+ T cells from PBMCs. Subset in this sample: CD45RA+ positively selected. The genes are TRBV28 and TRBJ1-1; D possibly corresponds to TRBD1 (5 bases). This chain's CDR3 is CASSSKGRFVTEAFF. The DNA for the CDR3 is TGTGCCAGCAGTTCTAAGGGACGGTTTGTAACTGAAGCTTTCTTT. The full variable domain, in which reference TRBV28 and TRBJ1-1 provide the parts outside the CDR3, is DVKVTQSSRYLVKRTGEKVFLECVQDMDHENMFWYRQDPGLGLRLIYFSYDVKMKEKGDIPEGYSVSREKKERFSLILESASTNQTSMYLCASSSKGRFVTEAFFGQGTRLTVV.